This T cell receptor beta chain was identified in a study of T cells expressing NK-cell markers. Whole-study context: Sequencing of TCR beta repertoires drew on sorted CD3+CD56+NKG2C+, CD3+CD56+NKG2C- and CD3+CD56-NKG2C+ T cells. General study results and limits: In a group of several donors, dominant NKG2C+ clonotypes represented roughly 1.0-7.5% of CD8+ T cells.

As concerns this clonotype: What it binds is unknown.

CDR3 length equals 15 residues. Germline assignment: CDR1 MNHEY and CDR2 SMNVEV (reference sequence). 5'RACE template switching built TCR beta cDNA with unique molecular identifiers. Reprocessing the 5' RACE reads, TCRdb reports a single entry for every CDR3 protein and omits DNA. In total, the table holds about 540,000 distinct CDR3 sequences. Sequencing was carried out using blood T cells: a sorted CD56 or NKG2C T cell subset, CD4+ or CD8+ T cells, or bulk PBMC T cells (not recorded which). The sequence derives from a man between 18 and 35 years old in good health. The chain employs TRBV27 and TRBJ1-6; no DNA is available, so the TRBD1 call from TCRdb remains unchecked. Here the CDR3 reads CASRRAETVNSPLHF.